The 11 T cell receptor beta chains below come from one sample, sequenced in a study of blood T cell repertoires in COVID-19. The table came from immunoSEQ multiplex PCR; TCRdb's copy has only in-frame clones and leaves some out. The data contain under 200,000 clones, around three quarters of them singletons. The source material was peripheral blood. Every receptor here comes from a man in his fifties or sixties with acute or convalescent COVID-19.

The rearrangement joins TRBV29-1 to TRBJ1-1; 8 bases match TRBD1. Germline lookup yields CDR1 SQVTM and CDR2 ANQGSEA. The CDR3 is 15 residues long. V gave up 5 bases and J gave up 0 bases; unmatched junction bases: 8. The CDR3 sequence is CSVRRGRGVNTEAFF. DNA of the CDR3: TGCAGCGTTCGCAGGGGGCGCGGGGTGAACACTGAAGCTTTCTTT. Looking up the rest from reference TRBV29-1 and TRBJ1-1 gives the full variable domain: SAVISQKPSRDICQRGTSLTIQCQVDSQVTMMFWYRQQPGQSLTLIATANQGSEATYESGFVIDKFPISRPNLTFSTLTVSNMSPEDSSIYLCSVRRGRGVNTEAFFGQGTRLTVV.

The CDR3 loop is CASSSQGTSEAFF. The CDR3 DNA is TGTGCCAGCAGTTCACAGGGAACGTCCGAAGCTTTCTTT. The chain links TRBV6-5 to TRBJ1-1; D is possibly TRBD1 (6 bases). The V gene lost 4 bases and the J gene lost 8 bases, with 14 bases spanning the gap. The CDR3 has 13 residues. CDR1 and CDR2 from the germline V gene are MNHEY and SVGAGI.

The chain combines TRBV6-5 with TRBJ2-1; 8 nucleotides line up with TRBD2. V dropped 0 bases and J dropped 2; count of bases not matched to a gene: 3. This CDR3 spans 16 amino acids. From germline, CDR1 is MNHEY and CDR2 SVGAGI. The CDR3 DNA reads as TGTGCCAGCAGTTACTCTACGGGAGGGCCCTACAATGAGCAGTTCTTC. Amino acids: CASSYSTGGPYNEQFF.

The CDR3 DNA sequence: TGCGCCAGCAGCCTTGGACAGGGGAGGAACTATGGCTACACCTTC. Translated: CASSLGQGRNYGYTF. This chain joins TRBV5-1 and TRBJ1-2, with TRBD1 identical over 9 bases. CDR3 length equals 15 residues. V dropped 4 bases and J dropped 2; count of bases not matched to a gene: 6. CDR1 is SGHRS and CDR2 is YFSETQ in the germline V gene.

The chain employs TRBV6-6 and TRBJ1-2; a possible D gene is TRBD1 (5 bases). This CDR3 spans 14 amino acids. CDR1 and CDR2 from the germline V gene are MNHNY and SVGAGI (reference sequence). V lost 6 bases and J lost 7, with 18 bases in between. The DNA for the CDR3 is TGTGCCAGCAGACCGCCCTTCCAGGGTGCTGGCTACACCTTC. It yields the protein CASRPPFQGAGYTF.

This chain connects TRBV11-2 to TRBJ2-1; TRBD1 aligns across 8 bases. The CDR3 has 18 residues. In germline, CDR1 is SGHAT, CDR2 FQNNGV. Trimming removed 5 bases from V and 4 bases from J; junction bases left unmatched: 16. The CDR3 sequence is CASSIPLGRTGFYNEQFF. The CDR3 nucleotides are TGTGCCAGCAGCATACCCCTTGGGCGGACAGGGTTTTACAATGAGCAGTTCTTC.

This clone showed up just a few times. The rearrangement uses TRBV27 and TRBJ2-1, with 9 positions matching TRBD1. Trimming at V came to 6 bases and at J to 10 bases, leaving 10 bases not matched to a gene. CDR3 size: 14 residues. Germline CDR1 reads MNHEY; CDR2 reads SMNVEV (reference sequence). The CDR3 here is CASRTTGGRGEQFF. In nucleotides, the CDR3 is TGTGCCAGCAGGACGACAGGGGGGCGGGGGGAGCAGTTCTTC.

The chain employs TRBV11-2 and TRBJ2-1; D possibly corresponds to TRBD2 (6 bases). V was shortened by 2 bases and J by 0 bases, with 14 bases between the two germline ends. This CDR3 region has 17 residues. Looked up from germline, CDR1 is SGHAT and CDR2 is FQNNGV. CDR3 sequence (DNA): TGTGCCAGCAGCTTAAGCGCGGGGATCGGCTCCTACAATGAGCAGTTCTTC. It codes for CASSLSAGIGSYNEQFF.

V is TRBV30 and J is TRBJ2-3; 9 bases are shared with TRBD1. The CDR3 is 14 residues long. Unmatched junction bases numbered 5, after V lost 3 bases and J lost 4 bases. Germline CDR1 reads GTSNPN; CDR2 reads SVGIG (reference sequence). CDR3 sequence (DNA): TGTGCCTGGAGCAAACAGGGGGCTGCAGATACGCAGTATTTT. Its translation is CAWSKQGAADTQYF.

The V call is TRBV11-2, the J call TRBJ2-3; D gene uncertain. CDR1 is SGHAT and CDR2 is FQNNGV in the germline V gene. V shed 3 bases and J shed 2 bases, with 12 bases lying between them. This CDR3 contains 15 residues. The CDR3 protein is CASSLSTVATDTQYF. The CDR3, as DNA: TGTGCCAGCAGCTTGTCTACAGTCGCCACAGATACGCAGTATTTT.

The genes are TRBV5-3 and TRBJ1-2, with a possible D match to TRBD1 (5 bases). TRBV5-3 is an ORF, and what it does is uncertain. Trimming took 9 bases from V and 6 from J, leaving 18 bases between them. The CDR3 totals 13 residues. The CDR3 sequence: CATQREGRHGYTF. The DNA of the CDR3 is TGTGCCACCCAAAGGGAGGGGCGGCATGGCTACACCTTC.